Below, 27 T cell receptor beta chains from the same sample are listed, as sequenced in a study of shared clonotypes between healthy human individuals. TCRdb's copy holds only in-frame clones and misses some; the assay was immunoSEQ multiplex PCR. The table shows more than 2,000,000 clones, with just over 90% occurring only once. The sample taken for sequencing was naive CD4+ T cells sorted from blood. The subset here: CD45RA+ positively selected. The origin of the receptors is a man between 18 and 29 years old in good health.

V and J are TRBV25-1 and TRBJ1-1; no definite D call. With 0 bases removed from V and 5 bases from J, the gap between germline ends came to 7 bases. Germline CDR1 and CDR2: MGHDK and SYGVNS. This CDR3 region has 13 residues. DNA of the CDR3: TGTGCCAGCAGTGAATACTGGGGTACTGAAGCTTTCTTT. Translated: CASSEYWGTEAFF.

The rearrangement links TRBV30 to TRBJ1-2, with a possible D match to TRBD1 (5 bases). The CDR3 loop spans 13 amino acids. Trimming pared 6 bases from V and 4 bases from J, leaving 15 bases between. CDR1 GTSNPN and CDR2 SVGIG come from the germline V gene (reference sequence). Here the CDR3 reads CACWSGLFYGYTF. CDR3 DNA: TGTGCCTGCTGGTCGGGACTCTTCTATGGCTACACCTTC.

The chain is built from TRBV2 and TRBJ1-4, with D unresolved. This CDR3 spans 12 amino acids. CDR1 is SNHLY, CDR2 FYNNEI, per germline. V lost 5 bases to trimming and J lost 13 bases, with 14 bases between them. In DNA, the CDR3 is TGTGCCAGCAGTCAAAACAAAAAGGGACTGTTTTTT. Protein sequence: CASSQNKKGLFF.

Concerning this clone itself: One end of the junction varies from germline; a read error may be responsible. This chain joins TRBV2 and TRBJ2-7; D is undetermined. Germline values: CDR1 SNHLY, CDR2 FYNNEI. The length of the CDR3 is 11 residues. This chain's CDR3 is CASSPVGQYRF. The CDR3 DNA reads as TGTGCCAGCAGTCCTGTAGGGCAGTACCGCTTC.

The rearrangement joins TRBV5-4 to TRBJ1-2; perhaps TRBD1 as D (5 bases). The CDR3 runs to 15 residues. Germline CDR1 and CDR2: SGHNT and YYREEE (reference sequence). V lost 4 bases to trimming and J lost 3 bases, with 16 bases between them. CDR3 nucleotide sequence: TGTGCCAGCAGCACTTTTAGAGGGGAATACTATGGCTACACCTTC. Its translation is CASSTFRGEYYGYTF.

The V gene is TRBV28, the J gene TRBJ1-2; 10 bases map to TRBD1. This CDR3 comprises 15 residues. Germline CDR1 reads MDHEN; CDR2 reads SYDVKM. The V and J ends lost 4 bases and 4 bases, in that order; junction bases with no gene match: 6. CDR3 loop: CASSSGTGVIYGYTF. CDR3 nucleotides: TGTGCCAGCAGTTCCGGGACAGGGGTAATCTATGGCTACACCTTC.

The rearrangement joins TRBV5-1 to TRBJ2-7; 10 bases map to TRBD1. The CDR3 extends over 14 amino acids. The ends lost 7 bases at V and 5 bases at J; junction bases unmatched: 9. Germline loops: CDR1 SGHRS, CDR2 YFSETQ. CDR3 sequence reads: CASHFPGQGNEQYF. DNA for the CDR3: TGCGCCAGCCATTTCCCGGGACAGGGGAACGAGCAGTACTTC.

The J gene is TRBJ2-2, the V gene TRBV12-5; 10 positions agree with TRBD2. The germline V gene encodes CDR1 LGHNT and CDR2 FRNRAP. This CDR3 region has 16 residues. V lost 2 bases and J lost 5; bases outside the gene matches: 5. DNA for the CDR3: TGTGCTAGTGGTTTGTGGCTAGCGGGAGATACCGGGGAGCTGTTTTTT. This sequence encodes CASGLWLAGDTGELFF.

The CDR3 sequence: CASSQSGSYEQYF. CDR3 nucleotides: TGCGCCAGCAGCCAATCAGGGTCCTACGAGCAGTACTTC. The rearrangement joins TRBV4-1 to TRBJ2-7; D possibly corresponds to TRBD1 (5 bases). The CDR3 has 13 amino acids. Trimming stripped 2 bases from V and 1 base from J, with 6 bases between. The germline CDR1 and CDR2 sequences are MGHRA and YSYEKL.

The V gene is TRBV9, the J gene TRBJ2-3; no definite D call. The CDR3 has 14 residues. Germline V gene sequence: CDR1 SGDLS, CDR2 YYNGEE. Trimming cost V 2 bases and J 4 bases, with 11 bases left between them. In DNA form, the CDR3 reads TGTGCCAGCAGCGTGAACCCACCGGCAGATACGCAGTATTTT. Protein: CASSVNPPADTQYF. Full variable domain (outside the CDR3, taken from reference TRBV9 and TRBJ2-3): DSGVTQTPKHLITATGQRVTLRCSPRSGDLSVYWYQQSLDQGLQFLIQYYNGEERAKGNILERFSAQQFPDLHSELNLSSLELGDSALYFCASSVNPPADTQYFGPGTRLTVL.

V gene TRBV5-1 combines with J gene TRBJ1-3; 12 bases match TRBD1. Germline loops: CDR1 SGHRS, CDR2 YFSETQ. Germline trimming cut 1 base from V and 1 base from J; bases unmatched to any gene: 6. CDR3 length: 18 amino acids. CDR3 DNA: TGCGCCAGCAGCTTGAGGGGACAGGGGGCTGAATCTGGAAACACCATATATTTT. Translated: CASSLRGQGAESGNTIYF.

This clone was counted between two and nine times. This rearrangement joins TRBV28 to TRBJ1-2, with 7 bases that match TRBD1. J gave up 0 bases and V 5 bases, and 3 bases lay outside the gene matches. CDR1 is MDHEN and CDR2 is SYDVKM in the germline V gene. The length of the CDR3 is 14 residues. The CDR3 coding sequence is TGTGCCAGCAGTCGGACAGGAGCTAACTATGGCTACACCTTC. This encodes CASSRTGANYGYTF.

The chain recombines TRBV7-9 with TRBJ1-6; no firm D call. V gave up 1 base and J gave up 3 bases, with 1 base separating them. Germline CDR1 is SEHNR and CDR2 is FQNEAQ (reference sequence). This CDR3 comprises 13 residues. CDR3 bases: TGTGCCAGCAGCTTAGGCTATAATTCACCCCTCCACTTT. Amino acid sequence: CASSLGYNSPLHF.

J is TRBJ1-5 and V is TRBV28, with 7 bases identical to TRBD1. CDR1 and CDR2 (germline): MDHEN, SYDVKM. CDR3 length: 15 residues. V gave up 3 bases and J gave up 2 bases; unmatched junction bases: 4. The CDR3 sequence: CASSFAGGGNQPQHF. The CDR3 region has the DNA TGTGCCAGCAGTTTTGCAGGGGGTGGCAATCAGCCCCAGCATTTT.

The V gene is TRBV7-3, the J gene TRBJ2-3, with 14 bases fitting TRBD2. This CDR3 comprises 18 residues. Trimming took 5 bases from V and 4 from J; bases not matched to a gene: 11. CDR1 and CDR2 from the germline V gene are SGHTA and FQGTGA. CDR3: CASSTGLAGEVWADTQYF. DNA for the CDR3: TGTGCCAGCAGCACGGGACTAGCGGGGGAGGTTTGGGCAGATACGCAGTATTTT.

V gene TRBV4-3 combines with J gene TRBJ2-3; no reliable D call. In germline, CDR1 is LGHNA, CDR2 YSLEER. The V and J ends lost 2 bases and 0 bases respectively, with 9 bases between them. This CDR3 comprises 15 residues. The CDR3 bases are TGCGCCAGCAGCCAAATCCGGATGAGCACAGATACGCAGTATTTT. Its translation is CASSQIRMSTDTQYF.

J is TRBJ2-6 and V is TRBV9; TRBD1 or TRBD2 may be the D gene (5 bases each). From germline, CDR1 is SGDLS and CDR2 YYNGEE. CDR3 length equals 17 residues. V was cut by 0 bases and J by 4 bases, with 14 bases left in between. The DNA of the CDR3 is TGTGCCAGCAGCGTAGTCTGGGGGAATTCCGGGGCCAACGTCCTGACTTTC. Its translation is CASSVVWGNSGANVLTF.

The chain is built from TRBV19 and TRBJ1-6; 8 bases align to TRBD1. The CDR3 has 15 amino acids. Germline assignment: CDR1 LNHDA and CDR2 SQIVND (reference sequence). V lost 5 bases and J lost 9; bases outside the gene matches: 9. CDR3 nucleotides: TGTGCCAGTAGTTCTTGGACAGGGAGTAGTTCACCCCTCCACTTT. This gives the protein CASSSWTGSSSPLHF.

This sequence joins TRBV29-1 and TRBJ2-3; 15 positions match TRBD2. From germline, CDR1 is SQVTM and CDR2 ANQGSEA. CDR3 length equals 17 residues. Trimming cost V 2 bases and J 4 bases; bases outside gene matches: 7. DNA of the CDR3: TGCAGCGTTGAAAGTTATCGGACTAGCGGGAGGGCAGATACGCAGTATTTT. Residues: CSVESYRTSGRADTQYF.

This chain uses TRBV5-4 with TRBJ2-7; perhaps TRBD2 as D (5 bases). Germline V lookup: CDR1 SGHNT, CDR2 YYREEE (reference sequence). The CDR3 consists of 14 residues. The germline V and J ends were trimmed by 5 bases and 3 bases, with 15 bases remaining between them. The CDR3 bases are TGTGCCAGCAGGCCCGGTCCTGAGGGCTACGAGCAGTACTTC. This sequence encodes CASRPGPEGYEQYF.

The chain combines TRBV6-1 with TRBJ1-1, with D maybe TRBD1 (5 bases). CDR1 is MNHNS, CDR2 SASEGT, per germline. V shed 6 bases and J shed 1 base, with 9 bases lying between them. The CDR3 consists of 13 residues. CDR3 sequence: CASRAGRNTEAFF. The CDR3 DNA follows: TGTGCCAGCAGAGCGGGACGGAACACTGAAGCTTTCTTT.

The chain has TRBV19 and TRBJ2-5; 12 nucleotides align to TRBD2. Germline CDR1 is LNHDA and CDR2 is SQIVND (reference sequence). CDR3 length equals 14 residues. J was trimmed by 3 bases and V by 10 bases; bases with no gene match: 6. The CDR3 sequence: CATSGGVEEETQYF. Here the CDR3 DNA reads TGTGCCACTAGCGGGGGGGTTGAGGAAGAGACCCAGTACTTC.

The V gene is TRBV10-3, the J gene TRBJ2-1; 12 bases match TRBD2. Per germline, CDR1 ENHRY and CDR2 SYGVKD. This CDR3 is built from 20 residues. With V trimmed by 6 bases and J by 6 bases, 21 bases remained unmatched. CDR3 sequence reads: CAIRSWTSGKEGIHGNEQFF. The CDR3 nucleotides are TGTGCCATCAGGTCGTGGACTAGCGGGAAAGAGGGAATACACGGCAATGAGCAGTTCTTC.

V usage is TRBV2 and J usage is TRBJ1-6, with 7 bases matching TRBD1. CDR1 is SNHLY, CDR2 FYNNEI, per germline. Trimming cost V 7 bases and J 7 bases; bases outside gene matches: 10. There are 15 residues in the CDR3. Here the CDR3 DNA reads TGTGCCAGCACTCTCACCGGGACAGCGAATTCACCCCTCCACTTT. Amino acids: CASTLTGTANSPLHF.

This chain connects TRBV18 to TRBJ2-3; a possible D gene is TRBD1 (7 bases). V lost 6 bases, J lost 1 base, and 14 bases lay in between. The CDR3 has 15 amino acids. Germline V gene data show CDR1 as KGHSH and CDR2 as LQKENI. The DNA of the CDR3 is TGTGCCAGCTCCATGGGACAGCGGGGCACAGATACGCAGTATTTT. Protein sequence: CASSMGQRGTDTQYF.

The chain links TRBV6-1 to TRBJ1-2; TRBD1 might be the D (6 bases). In germline, CDR1 is MNHNS, CDR2 SASEGT. CDR3 length: 14 amino acids. The V end lost 2 bases, the J end lost 6 bases, and 13 bases lay between the germline ends. Here the CDR3 DNA reads TGTGCCAGCAGTGAACCGGGCAGGGGTCATGGCTACACCTTC. Translation gives CASSEPGRGHGYTF.

This chain joins TRBV7-8 and TRBJ2-3; D is undetermined. V was trimmed by 5 bases and J by 1 base, leaving 13 bases between them. CDR1 and CDR2 (germline): SGHVS, FQNEAQ. This CDR3 is built from 15 residues. CDR3 amino acids: CASSGDWLRTDTQYF. Here the CDR3 DNA reads TGTGCCAGCAGCGGCGACTGGCTCCGCACAGATACGCAGTATTTT.